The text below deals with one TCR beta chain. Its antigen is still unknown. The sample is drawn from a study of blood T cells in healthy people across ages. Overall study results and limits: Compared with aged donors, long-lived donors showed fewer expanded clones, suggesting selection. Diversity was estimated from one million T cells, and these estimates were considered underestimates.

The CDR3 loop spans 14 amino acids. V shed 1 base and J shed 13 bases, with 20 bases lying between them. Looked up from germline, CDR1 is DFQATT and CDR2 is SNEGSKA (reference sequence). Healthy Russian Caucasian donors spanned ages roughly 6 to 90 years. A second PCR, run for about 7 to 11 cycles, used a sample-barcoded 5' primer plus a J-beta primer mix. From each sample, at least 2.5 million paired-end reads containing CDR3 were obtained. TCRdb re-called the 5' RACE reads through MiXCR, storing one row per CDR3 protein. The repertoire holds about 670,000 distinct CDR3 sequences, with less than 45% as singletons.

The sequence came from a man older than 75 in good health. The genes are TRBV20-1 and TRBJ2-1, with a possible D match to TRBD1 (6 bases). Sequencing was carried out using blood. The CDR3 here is CSARGLGDNRRQFF. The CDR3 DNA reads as TGCAGTGCTAGAGGTCTCGGGGACAACCGGAGACAGTTCTTC.